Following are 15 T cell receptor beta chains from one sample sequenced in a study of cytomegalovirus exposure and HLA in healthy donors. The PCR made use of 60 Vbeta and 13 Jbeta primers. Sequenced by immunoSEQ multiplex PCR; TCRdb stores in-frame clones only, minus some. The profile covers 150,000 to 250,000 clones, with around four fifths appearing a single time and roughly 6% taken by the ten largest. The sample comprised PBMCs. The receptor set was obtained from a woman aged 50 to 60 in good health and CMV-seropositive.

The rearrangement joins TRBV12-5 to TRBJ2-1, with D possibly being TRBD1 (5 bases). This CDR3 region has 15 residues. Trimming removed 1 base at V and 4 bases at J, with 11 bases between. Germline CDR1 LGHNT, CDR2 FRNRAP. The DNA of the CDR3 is TGTGCTAGTGGTTTGGGGGGCGCCCCGTACAATGAGCAGTTCTTC. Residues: CASGLGGAPYNEQFF.

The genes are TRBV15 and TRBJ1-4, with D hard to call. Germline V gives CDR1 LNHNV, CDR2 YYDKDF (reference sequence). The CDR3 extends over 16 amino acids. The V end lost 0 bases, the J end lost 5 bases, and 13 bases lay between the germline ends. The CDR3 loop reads CATSRDRIQLNEKLFF. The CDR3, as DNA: TGTGCCACCAGCAGAGATCGGATCCAACTAAATGAAAAACTGTTTTTT.

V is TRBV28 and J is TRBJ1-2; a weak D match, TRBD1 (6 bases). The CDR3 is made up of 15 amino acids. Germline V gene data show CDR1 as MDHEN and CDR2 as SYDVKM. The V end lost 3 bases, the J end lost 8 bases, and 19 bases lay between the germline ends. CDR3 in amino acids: CASSLINRALRGYTF. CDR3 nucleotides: TGTGCCAGCAGTTTGATCAACAGGGCCCTAAGGGGCTACACCTTC.

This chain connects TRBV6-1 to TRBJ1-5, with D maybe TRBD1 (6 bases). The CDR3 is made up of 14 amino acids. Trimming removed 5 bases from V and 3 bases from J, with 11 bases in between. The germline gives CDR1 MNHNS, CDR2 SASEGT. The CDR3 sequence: CASSSTGLNQPQHF. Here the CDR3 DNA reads TGTGCCAGCAGTTCGACAGGTCTCAATCAGCCCCAGCATTTT.

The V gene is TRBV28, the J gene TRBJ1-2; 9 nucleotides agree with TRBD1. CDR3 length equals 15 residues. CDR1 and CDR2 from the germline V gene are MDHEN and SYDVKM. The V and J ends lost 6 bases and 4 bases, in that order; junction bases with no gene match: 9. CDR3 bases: TGTGCCAGCAGGCCGGACAGGGGATTTGGCTATGGCTACACCTTC. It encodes CASRPDRGFGYGYTF.

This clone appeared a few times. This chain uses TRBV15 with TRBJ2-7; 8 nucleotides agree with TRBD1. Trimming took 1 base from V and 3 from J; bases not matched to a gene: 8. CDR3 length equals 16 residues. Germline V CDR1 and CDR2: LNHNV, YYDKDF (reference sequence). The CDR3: CATSRGQGARVYEQYF. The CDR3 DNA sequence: TGTGCCACCAGCAGAGGTCAGGGGGCAAGGGTCTACGAGCAGTACTTC.

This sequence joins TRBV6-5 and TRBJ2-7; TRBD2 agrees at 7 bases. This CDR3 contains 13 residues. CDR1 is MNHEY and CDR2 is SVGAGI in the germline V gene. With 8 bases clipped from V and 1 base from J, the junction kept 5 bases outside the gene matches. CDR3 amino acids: CASGAGESYEQYF. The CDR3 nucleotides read TGTGCCAGCGGGGCGGGAGAATCCTACGAGCAGTACTTC.

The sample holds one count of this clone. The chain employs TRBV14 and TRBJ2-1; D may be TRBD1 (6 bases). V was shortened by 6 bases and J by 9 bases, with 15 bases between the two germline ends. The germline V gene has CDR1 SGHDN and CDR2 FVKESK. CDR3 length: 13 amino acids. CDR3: CASSRGQFGEQFF. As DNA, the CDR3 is TGTGCCAGCAGTCGAGGACAGTTTGGTGAGCAGTTCTTC.

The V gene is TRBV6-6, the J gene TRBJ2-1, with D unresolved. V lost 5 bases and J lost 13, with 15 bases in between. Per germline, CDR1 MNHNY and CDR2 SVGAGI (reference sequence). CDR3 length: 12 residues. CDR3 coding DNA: TGTGCCAGCAGTCCCGGCGCCCTAGTACAGTTCTTC. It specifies CASSPGALVQFF.

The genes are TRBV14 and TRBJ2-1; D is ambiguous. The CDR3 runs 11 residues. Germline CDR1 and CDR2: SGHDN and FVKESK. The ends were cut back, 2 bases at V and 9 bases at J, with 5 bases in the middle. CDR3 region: CASSQSVEQFF. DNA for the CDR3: TGTGCCAGCAGCCAATCCGTTGAGCAGTTCTTC.

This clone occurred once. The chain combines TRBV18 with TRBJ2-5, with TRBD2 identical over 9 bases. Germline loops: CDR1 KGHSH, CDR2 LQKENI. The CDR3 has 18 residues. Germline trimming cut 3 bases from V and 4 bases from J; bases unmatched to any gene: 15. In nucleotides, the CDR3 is TGTGCCAGCTCACCCCCCACCGGGGCGGGGGGGCACAGAGAGACCCAGTACTTC. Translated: CASSPPTGAGGHRETQYF.

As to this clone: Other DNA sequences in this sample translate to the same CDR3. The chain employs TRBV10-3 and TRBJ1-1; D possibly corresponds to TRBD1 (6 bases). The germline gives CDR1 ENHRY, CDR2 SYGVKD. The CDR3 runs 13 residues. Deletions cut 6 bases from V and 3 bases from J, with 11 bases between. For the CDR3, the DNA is TGTGCCATCAGCCTCAGGGGAGACACTGAAGCTTTCTTT. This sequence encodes CAISLRGDTEAFF.

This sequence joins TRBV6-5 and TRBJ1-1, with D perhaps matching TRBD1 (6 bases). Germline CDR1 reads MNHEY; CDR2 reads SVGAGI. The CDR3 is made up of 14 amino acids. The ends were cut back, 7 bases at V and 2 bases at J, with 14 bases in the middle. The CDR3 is CASNRGGRNTEAFF. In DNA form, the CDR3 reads TGTGCCAGCAACCGCGGGGGGCGAAACACTGAAGCTTTCTTT.

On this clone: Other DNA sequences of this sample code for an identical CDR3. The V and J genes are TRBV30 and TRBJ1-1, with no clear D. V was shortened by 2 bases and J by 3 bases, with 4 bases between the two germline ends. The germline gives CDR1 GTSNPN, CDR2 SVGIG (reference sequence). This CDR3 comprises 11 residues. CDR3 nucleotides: TGTGCCTGGAGTAGAGACACTGAAGCTTTCTTT. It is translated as CAWSRDTEAFF.

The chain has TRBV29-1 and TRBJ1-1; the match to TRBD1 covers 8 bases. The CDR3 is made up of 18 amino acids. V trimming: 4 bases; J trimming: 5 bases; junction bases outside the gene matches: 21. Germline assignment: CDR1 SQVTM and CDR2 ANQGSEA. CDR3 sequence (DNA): TGCAGCGTTGGGGGGGGGCCCAGGGGGCTTACTACCGGTACTGAAGCTTTCTTT. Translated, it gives CSVGGGPRGLTTGTEAFF.